This is a list of T cell receptor beta chains from one sample in a study of T-cell memory formation after mild COVID-19. TCRdb reanalysed the 5' RACE reads using MiXCR and keeps one entry per CDR3 protein. In the table there are hundreds of thousands of distinct CDR3 sequences, less than 9.5% of which are singletons. The sample was PBMCs or a T cell subset sorted from them (not recorded which). The receptors were sampled from a man aged 18 to 30 who had mild COVID-19 (a few samples of this study predate the infection). Cell type and time point are not known. Each CDR3 is given with its conserved first and last residue. Each record gives: J gene, V gene, CDR3 length, clone size, D gene, CDR3 protein, CDR3 DNA. D genes are given only for firm matches. The listing skips clone size in some rows; elsewhere it reads once, few, many or a size class.

J gene: TRBJ2-2
V gene: TRBV5-4
CDR3 length: 15
clone size: few
D gene: -
CDR3 protein: CASSLGYRDTGELFF
CDR3 DNA: TGTGCCAGCAGCTTGGGTTACAGGGATACCGGGGAGCTGTTTTTT

J gene: TRBJ1-5
V gene: TRBV19
CDR3 length: 14
clone size: few
D gene: TRBD1
CDR3 protein: CASKQTGMSQPQHF
CDR3 DNA: TGTGCCAGTAAACAGACAGGGATGAGTCAGCCCCAGCATTTT

J gene: TRBJ2-3
V gene: TRBV12-3/TRBV12-4
CDR3 length: 13
clone size: many
D gene: TRBD2
CDR3 protein: CASSSGAADTQYF
CDR3 DNA: TGTGCCAGCAGTAGCGGGGCTGCGGATACGCAGTATTTT

J gene: TRBJ2-7
V gene: TRBV5-1
CDR3 length: 14
clone size: -
D gene: -
CDR3 protein: CASSLNTGAHEQYF
CDR3 DNA: TGCGCCAGCAGCTTAAACACGGGGGCCCACGAGCAGTACTTC

J gene: TRBJ2-3
V gene: TRBV7-9
CDR3 length: 15
clone size: -
D gene: -
CDR3 protein: CASPPRSEGSDTQYF
CDR3 DNA: TGTGCCAGCCCCCCTAGGTCGGAGGGGAGTGATACGCAGTATTTT

J gene: TRBJ2-5
V gene: TRBV2
CDR3 length: 12
clone size: few
D gene: -
CDR3 protein: CASSAREKTQYF
CDR3 DNA: TGTGCCAGCAGTGCCAGGGAGAAGACCCAGTACTTC

J gene: TRBJ2-3
V gene: TRBV10-1
CDR3 length: 12
clone size: -
D gene: -
CDR3 protein: CASSPKPDTQYF
CDR3 DNA: TGCGCCAGCAGCCCGAAGCCAGATACGCAGTATTTT

J gene: TRBJ2-1
V gene: TRBV4-3
CDR3 length: 15
clone size: few
D gene: -
CDR3 protein: CASSQDRDSYNEQFF
CDR3 DNA: TGCGCCAGCAGCCAAGACAGAGACTCTTACAATGAGCAGTTCTTC

J gene: TRBJ1-2
V gene: TRBV7-3
CDR3 length: 19
clone size: -
D gene: TRBD1
CDR3 protein: CASSLNVSVWGQGKGGYTF
CDR3 DNA: TGTGCCAGCAGCTTAAACGTGTCTGTTTGGGGACAGGGGAAAGGGGGCTACACCTTC

J gene: TRBJ2-6
V gene: TRBV7-9
CDR3 length: 20
clone size: many
D gene: TRBD1
CDR3 protein: CAILSRSGTGAMKGANVLTF
CDR3 DNA: TGTGCCATTCTCTCGCGTTCCGGGACAGGGGCGATGAAGGGGGCCAACGTCCTGACTTTC

J gene: TRBJ2-7
V gene: TRBV20-1
CDR3 length: 13
clone size: -
D gene: -
CDR3 protein: CSANPGFTYEQYF
CDR3 DNA: TGCAGTGCTAACCCGGGGTTCACCTACGAGCAGTACTTC

J gene: TRBJ2-3
V gene: TRBV7-2
CDR3 length: 15
clone size: many
D gene: -
CDR3 protein: CASSLGTPLTDTQYF
CDR3 DNA: TGTGCCAGCAGCTTAGGAACACCTCTCACAGATACGCAGTATTTT

J gene: TRBJ2-7
V gene: TRBV5-1
CDR3 length: 13
clone size: many
D gene: -
CDR3 protein: CASSPGVAYEQYF
CDR3 DNA: TGCGCCAGCAGTCCCGGGGTCGCCTACGAGCAGTACTTC

J gene: TRBJ2-3
V gene: TRBV4-3
CDR3 length: 18
clone size: few
D gene: TRBD2
CDR3 protein: CASSEYLGTRGDGDTQYF
CDR3 DNA: TGCGCCAGCAGCGAATATCTCGGGACTAGAGGGGACGGAGATACGCAGTATTTT

J gene: TRBJ1-5
V gene: TRBV7-8
CDR3 length: 18
clone size: -
D gene: TRBD1
CDR3 protein: CASSLSRGLIYRNQPQHF
CDR3 DNA: TGTGCCAGCAGCTTGAGCAGGGGGCTGATTTATCGAAATCAGCCCCAGCATTTT

J gene: TRBJ2-7
V gene: TRBV6-5
CDR3 length: 16
clone size: few
D gene: TRBD2
CDR3 protein: CASRKRSGGSSYEQYF
CDR3 DNA: TGTGCCAGCAGGAAACGTAGCGGGGGAAGCTCCTACGAGCAGTACTTC

J gene: TRBJ2-1
V gene: TRBV5-5
CDR3 length: 14
clone size: few
D gene: -
CDR3 protein: CASSLGAVYNEQFF
CDR3 DNA: TGTGCCAGCAGCTTGGGGGCAGTTTACAATGAGCAGTTCTTC

J gene: TRBJ2-6
V gene: TRBV6-5
CDR3 length: 16
clone size: -
D gene: -
CDR3 protein: CASGQGRFSGANVLTF
CDR3 DNA: TGTGCCAGCGGGCAAGGGAGGTTCTCTGGGGCCAACGTCCTGACTTTC

J gene: TRBJ1-1
V gene: TRBV7-2
CDR3 length: 14
clone size: few
D gene: -
CDR3 protein: CASSFFGGESEAFF
CDR3 DNA: TGTGCCAGCAGCTTTTTCGGGGGCGAATCTGAAGCTTTCTTT

J gene: TRBJ2-3
V gene: TRBV20-1
CDR3 length: 13
clone size: -
D gene: -
CDR3 protein: CSVHQPGTDTQYF
CDR3 DNA: TGCAGTGTTCATCAACCGGGCACAGATACGCAGTATTTT

J gene: TRBJ1-4
V gene: TRBV18
CDR3 length: 15
clone size: many
D gene: -
CDR3 protein: CASSPSQWTNEKLFF
CDR3 DNA: TGTGCCAGCTCACCGTCACAATGGACTAATGAAAAACTGTTTTTT

J gene: TRBJ1-5
V gene: TRBV7-2
CDR3 length: 14
clone size: -
D gene: -
CDR3 protein: CASSSLLSNQPQHF
CDR3 DNA: TGTGCCAGCAGCTCCCTCCTTAGCAATCAGCCCCAGCATTTT

J gene: TRBJ1-5
V gene: TRBV24-1
CDR3 length: 15
clone size: -
D gene: TRBD1
CDR3 protein: CATSQQGQGHQPQHF
CDR3 DNA: TGTGCCACCAGCCAACAAGGACAGGGGCATCAGCCCCAGCATTTT

J gene: TRBJ1-2
V gene: TRBV4-2
CDR3 length: 15
clone size: -
D gene: -
CDR3 protein: CASSRRRQLNYGYTF
CDR3 DNA: TGTGCCAGCAGCCGCCGCAGACAGCTAAACTATGGCTACACCTTC

J gene: TRBJ1-1
V gene: TRBV25-1
CDR3 length: 12
clone size: many
D gene: -
CDR3 protein: CASGRQNTEAFF
CDR3 DNA: TGTGCCAGCGGGCGACAGAACACTGAAGCTTTCTTT

J gene: TRBJ2-5
V gene: TRBV4-1
CDR3 length: 15
clone size: -
D gene: -
CDR3 protein: CASSPEADGRETQYF
CDR3 DNA: TGCGCCAGCAGCCCCGAGGCGGACGGGCGGGAGACCCAGTACTTC